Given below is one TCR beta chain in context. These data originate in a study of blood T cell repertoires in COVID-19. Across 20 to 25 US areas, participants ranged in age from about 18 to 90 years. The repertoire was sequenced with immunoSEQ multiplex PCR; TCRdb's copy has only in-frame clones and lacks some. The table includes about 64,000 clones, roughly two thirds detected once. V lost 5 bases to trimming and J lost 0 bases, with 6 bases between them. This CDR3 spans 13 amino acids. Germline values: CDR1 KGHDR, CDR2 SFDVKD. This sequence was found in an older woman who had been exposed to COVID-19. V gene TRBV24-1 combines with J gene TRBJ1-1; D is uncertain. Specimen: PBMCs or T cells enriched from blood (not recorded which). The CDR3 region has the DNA TGTGCCACCAGTGGGACTATGAACACTGAAGCTTTCTTT. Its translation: CATSGTMNTEAFF.